These 14 T cell receptor beta chains originate from one sample sequenced in a study of cytomegalovirus exposure and HLA in healthy donors. Use of 60 Vbeta and 13 Jbeta primers characterized the PCR. This table comes from immunoSEQ multiplex PCR, and its TCRdb copy is limited to in-frame clones, with some not included. The sample holds 150,000 to 200,000 clones, 70% seen once. The material sequenced was PBMCs. These receptors all stem from a man younger than 35 in good health and CMV-seropositive.

V and J are TRBV5-1 and TRBJ1-3; TRBD1 matches at 9 bases. In germline, CDR1 is SGHRS, CDR2 YFSETQ. The length of the CDR3 is 17 residues. V shed 4 bases and J 0 bases; nucleotides not matched to a gene: 8. In nucleotides, the CDR3 is TGCGCCAGCAGCCTGGGACAGGGCAAGAGCTCTGGAAACACCATATATTTT. This translates into CASSLGQGKSSGNTIYF.

The J gene is TRBJ2-3, the V gene TRBV11-3; TRBD1 matches at 7 bases. The CDR3 totals 15 residues. In germline, CDR1 is SGHNT, CDR2 YENEEA. With 5 bases clipped from V and 2 bases from J, the junction kept 7 bases outside the gene matches. The CDR3 is CASSPSTGYTDTQYF. CDR3 nucleotides: TGTGCCAGCAGCCCCTCGACAGGGTACACAGATACGCAGTATTTT.

This clone was observed a handful of times. The V and J genes are TRBV5-4 and TRBJ2-6; 8 nucleotides match TRBD1. Germline assignment: CDR1 SGHNT and CDR2 YYREEE (reference sequence). The CDR3 covers 17 residues. J gave up 4 bases and V 5 bases, and 11 bases lay outside the gene matches. DNA of the CDR3: TGTGCCAGCAGAGCCCGGCAGGGGGCGTCGGGGGCCAACGTCCTGACTTTC. Amino acids: CASRARQGASGANVLTF. Drawing the rest from reference TRBV5-4 and TRBJ2-6, the complete variable domain is ETGVTQSPTHLIKTRGQQVTLRCSSQSGHNTVSWYQQALGQGPQFIFQYYREEENGRGNFPPRFSGLQFPNYSSELNVNALELDDSALYLCASRARQGASGANVLTFGAGSRLTVL.

Only a few counts were recorded for this clone. The J gene is TRBJ1-1, the V gene TRBV6-1; 7 bases map to TRBD1. This CDR3 contains 13 residues. The germline V gene encodes CDR1 MNHNS and CDR2 SASEGT. The V and J ends lost 6 bases and 7 bases, in that order; junction bases with no gene match: 8. The CDR3 DNA is TGTGCCAGCAGGCTCGACAGGGACAATGAAGCTTTCTTT. Protein sequence: CASRLDRDNEAFF.

The chain uses TRBV7-2 and TRBJ1-1; D remains unclear. This CDR3 has 14 residues. Germline CDR1 SGHTA, CDR2 FQGNSA. Trimming pared 5 bases from V and 5 bases from J, leaving 15 bases between. CDR3 region: CASSPPVEETEAFF. Here the CDR3 DNA reads TGTGCCAGCAGCCCCCCGGTTGAGGAGACTGAAGCTTTCTTT.

The chain is built from TRBV27 and TRBJ2-5; 8 positions agree with TRBD2. CDR3 length: 18 amino acids. The germline V gene encodes CDR1 MNHEY and CDR2 SMNVEV (reference sequence). The J segment lost 1 base and the V segment lost 2 bases, leaving 12 bases of the junction unmatched. This CDR3 reads CASSLNPRSGAPQETQYF. As DNA, the CDR3 is TGTGCCAGCAGTTTAAATCCCCGTAGCGGGGCGCCCCAAGAGACCCAGTACTTC.

The chain carries TRBV5-1 and TRBJ2-1, with TRBD2 identical over 7 bases. V lost 3 bases and J lost 2; bases outside the gene matches: 5. This CDR3 comprises 15 residues. CDR1 is SGHRS, CDR2 YFSETQ, per germline. CDR3 nucleotides: TGCGCCAGCAGCTCGTCGCGGGGGACCTACAATGAGCAGTTCTTC. Residues: CASSSSRGTYNEQFF.

The chain is built from TRBV7-8 and TRBJ2-2, with 7 positions matching TRBD2. V trimming: 5 bases; J trimming: 6 bases; junction bases outside the gene matches: 6. Germline CDR1 and CDR2: SGHVS and FQNEAQ. The CDR3 contains 14 residues. CDR3 region: CASSRREIAGELFF. CDR3 nucleotides: TGTGCCAGCAGCCGGCGGGAGATCGCCGGGGAGCTGTTTTTT.

This clone has only a few counts. This sequence joins TRBV9 and TRBJ1-2, with D possibly being TRBD1 (5 bases). The V gene lost 3 bases and the J gene lost 4 bases, with 10 bases spanning the gap. The CDR3 contains 13 residues. Germline V gene lookup returns CDR1 SGDLS and CDR2 YYNGEE. This chain's CDR3 is CASSAGRSYGYTF. CDR3 DNA: TGTGCCAGCAGCGCAGGGAGGAGCTATGGCTACACCTTC.

V is TRBV6-4 and J is TRBJ2-3; 7 bases align to TRBD1. CDR3 length equals 15 residues. V shed 11 bases, J shed 4 bases, and the junction held 15 bases outside the gene matches. Germline assignment: CDR1 MRHNA and CDR2 SNTAGT. CDR3 DNA: TGTGCCTTGGGAGACAGGGAAAGCTGGCCAGATACGCAGTATTTT. It specifies CALGDRESWPDTQYF.

This clone appeared once. The rearrangement links TRBV28 to TRBJ2-7; D might be TRBD1 (6 bases). Trimming removed 4 bases from V and 2 bases from J, with 12 bases in between. The CDR3 is made up of 14 amino acids. Germline V gene sequence: CDR1 MDHEN, CDR2 SYDVKM. The CDR3 nucleotides are TGTGCCAGCAGTTCCCGACAGGATCCCTACGAGCAGTACGTC. Residues: CASSSRQDPYEQYV.

The CDR3 here is CASSLDVLAGSGELFF. The CDR3 DNA sequence: TGTGCCAGCAGCTTAGATGTATTGGCGGGAAGCGGGGAGCTGTTTTTT. The rearrangement uses TRBV7-8 and TRBJ2-2; possibly TRBD2 for D (6 bases). The CDR3 loop spans 16 amino acids. V shed 1 base and J shed 7 bases, with 16 bases lying between them. Germline-derived CDR1 and CDR2 are SGHVS and FQNEAQ.

This clone has more than one count but fewer than ten. Written as DNA, the CDR3 is TGCGCCAGCAGCCAAACCCCCGGAGTGCGGAATGAGCAGTTCTTC. Protein: CASSQTPGVRNEQFF. The chain uses TRBV4-1 and TRBJ2-1; D gene ambiguous. Germline V lookup: CDR1 MGHRA, CDR2 YSYEKL. V lost 2 bases and J lost 7, with 15 bases in between. This CDR3 has 15 amino acids.

The chain recombines TRBV5-6 with TRBJ2-5, with 9 bases identical to TRBD2. The germline gives CDR1 SGHDT, CDR2 YYEEEE. The trim removed 1 base at V and 3 bases at J, leaving 7 bases unmatched. This CDR3 has 16 residues. The CDR3 loop is CASSLPSGGNEETQYF. The CDR3 DNA is TGTGCCAGCAGCTTGCCCAGCGGGGGGAACGAAGAGACCCAGTACTTC.